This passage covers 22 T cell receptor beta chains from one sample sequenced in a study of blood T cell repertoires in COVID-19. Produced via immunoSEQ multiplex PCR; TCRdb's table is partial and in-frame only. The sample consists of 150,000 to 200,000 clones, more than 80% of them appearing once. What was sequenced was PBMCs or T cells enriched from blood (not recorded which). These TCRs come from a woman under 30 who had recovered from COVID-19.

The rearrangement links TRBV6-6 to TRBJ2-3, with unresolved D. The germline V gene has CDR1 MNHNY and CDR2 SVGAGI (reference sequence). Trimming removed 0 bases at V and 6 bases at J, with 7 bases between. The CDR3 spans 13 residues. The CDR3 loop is CASSYSIRDTQYF. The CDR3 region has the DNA TGTGCCAGCAGTTACTCGATTCGGGATACGCAGTATTTT.

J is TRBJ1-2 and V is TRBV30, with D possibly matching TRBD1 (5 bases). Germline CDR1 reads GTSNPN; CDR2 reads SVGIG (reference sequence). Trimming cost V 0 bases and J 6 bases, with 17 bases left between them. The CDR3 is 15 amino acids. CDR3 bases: TGTGCCTGGAGTGTACTGGGGGGGAGAGACAATGGCTACACCTTC. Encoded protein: CAWSVLGGRDNGYTF.

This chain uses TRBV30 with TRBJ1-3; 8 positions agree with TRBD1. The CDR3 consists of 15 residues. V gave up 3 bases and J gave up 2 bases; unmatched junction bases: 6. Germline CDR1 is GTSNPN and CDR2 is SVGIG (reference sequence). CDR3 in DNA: TGTGCCTGGAGGGGACAGGCGCTCCCTGGAAACACCATATATTTT. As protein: CAWRGQALPGNTIYF.

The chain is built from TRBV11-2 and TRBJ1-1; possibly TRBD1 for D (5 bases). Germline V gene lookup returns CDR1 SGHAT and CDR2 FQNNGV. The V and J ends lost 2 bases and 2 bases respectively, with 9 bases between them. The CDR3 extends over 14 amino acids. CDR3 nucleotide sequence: TGTGCCAGCAGCTTAAGAGACAGCAACACTGAAGCTTTCTTT. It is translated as CASSLRDSNTEAFF.

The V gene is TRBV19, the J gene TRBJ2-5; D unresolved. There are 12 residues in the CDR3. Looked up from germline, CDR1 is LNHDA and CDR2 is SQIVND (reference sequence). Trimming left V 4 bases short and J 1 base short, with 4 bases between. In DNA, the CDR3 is TGTGCCAGTAGTACCCTCCAAGAGACCCAGTACTTC. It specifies CASSTLQETQYF.

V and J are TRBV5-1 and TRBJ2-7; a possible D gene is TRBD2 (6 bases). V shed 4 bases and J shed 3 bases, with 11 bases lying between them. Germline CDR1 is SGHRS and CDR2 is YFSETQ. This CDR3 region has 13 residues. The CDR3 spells CASSGGTVYEQYF. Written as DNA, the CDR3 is TGCGCCAGCAGCGGCGGGACTGTCTACGAGCAGTACTTC.

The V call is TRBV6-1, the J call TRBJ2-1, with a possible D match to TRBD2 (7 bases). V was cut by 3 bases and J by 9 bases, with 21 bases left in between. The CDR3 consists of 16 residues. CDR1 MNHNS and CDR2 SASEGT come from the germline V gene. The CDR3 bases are TGTGCCAGCAGTGATTTGGGGAGGGTGGGGGCCAGTGAGCAGTTCTTC. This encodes CASSDLGRVGASEQFF.

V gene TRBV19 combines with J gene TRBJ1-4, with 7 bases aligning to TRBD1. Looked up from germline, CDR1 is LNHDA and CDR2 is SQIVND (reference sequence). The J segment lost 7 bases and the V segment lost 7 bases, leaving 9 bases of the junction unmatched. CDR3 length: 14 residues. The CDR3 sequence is CASTVGGGGEKLFF. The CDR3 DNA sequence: TGTGCCAGTACCGTCGGAGGGGGCGGTGAAAAACTGTTTTTT.

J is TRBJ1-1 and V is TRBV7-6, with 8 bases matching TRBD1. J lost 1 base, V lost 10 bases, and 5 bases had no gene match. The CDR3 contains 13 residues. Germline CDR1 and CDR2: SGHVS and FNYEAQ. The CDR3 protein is CAIRTGKNTEAFF. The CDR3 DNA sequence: TGTGCCATCCGGACAGGGAAGAACACTGAAGCTTTCTTT.

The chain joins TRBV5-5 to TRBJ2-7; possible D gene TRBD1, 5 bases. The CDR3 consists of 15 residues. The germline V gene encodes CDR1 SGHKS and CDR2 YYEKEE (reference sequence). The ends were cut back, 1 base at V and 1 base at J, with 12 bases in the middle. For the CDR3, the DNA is TGTGCCAGCAGCTTGCGGTCCCAGGGTTCCTACGAGCAGTACTTC. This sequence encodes CASSLRSQGSYEQYF.

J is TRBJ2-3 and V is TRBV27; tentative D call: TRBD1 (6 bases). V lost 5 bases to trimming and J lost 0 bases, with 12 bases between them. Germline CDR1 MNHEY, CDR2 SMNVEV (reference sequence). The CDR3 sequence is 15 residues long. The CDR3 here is CASSLAGQSTDTQYF. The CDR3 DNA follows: TGTGCCAGCAGTCTTGCTGGACAGAGCACAGATACGCAGTATTTT.

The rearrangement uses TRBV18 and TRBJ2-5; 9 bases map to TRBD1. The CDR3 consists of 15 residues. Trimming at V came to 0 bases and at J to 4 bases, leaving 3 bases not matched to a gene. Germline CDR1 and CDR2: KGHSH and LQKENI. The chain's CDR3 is CASSPPQGAGETQYF. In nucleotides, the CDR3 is TGTGCCAGCTCACCACCACAGGGGGCGGGAGAGACCCAGTACTTC.

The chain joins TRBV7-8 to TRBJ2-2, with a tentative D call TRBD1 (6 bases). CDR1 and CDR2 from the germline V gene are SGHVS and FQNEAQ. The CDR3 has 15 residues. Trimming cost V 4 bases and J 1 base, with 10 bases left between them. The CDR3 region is CASSWATGNTGELFF. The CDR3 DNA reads TGTGCCAGCAGCTGGGCGACAGGGAACACCGGGGAGCTGTTTTTT.

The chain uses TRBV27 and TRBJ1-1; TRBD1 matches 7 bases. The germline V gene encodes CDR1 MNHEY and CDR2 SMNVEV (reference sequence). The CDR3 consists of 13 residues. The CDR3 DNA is TGTGCAAGCTCCGAGGGGGCGCGGACTGAAGCTTTCTTT. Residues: CASSEGARTEAFF.

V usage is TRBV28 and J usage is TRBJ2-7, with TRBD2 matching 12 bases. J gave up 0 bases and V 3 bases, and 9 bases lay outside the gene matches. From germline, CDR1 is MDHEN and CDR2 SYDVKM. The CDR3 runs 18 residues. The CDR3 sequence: CASSFPPSGGESSYEQYF. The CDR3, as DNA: TGTGCCAGCAGTTTCCCACCTAGCGGGGGGGAAAGCTCCTACGAGCAGTACTTC.

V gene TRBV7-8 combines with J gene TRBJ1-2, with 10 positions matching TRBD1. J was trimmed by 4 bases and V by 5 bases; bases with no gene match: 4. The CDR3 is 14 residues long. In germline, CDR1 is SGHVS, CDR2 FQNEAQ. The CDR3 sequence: CASSHGQGGYGYTF. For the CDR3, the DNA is TGTGCCAGCAGCCACGGACAGGGGGGCTATGGCTACACCTTC.

The CDR3 loop is CASSFDRGGYEQYF. As DNA, the CDR3 is TGTGCCAGCAGCTTTGACAGGGGTGGCTACGAGCAGTACTTC. J is TRBJ2-7 and V is TRBV5-6; 8 bases are shared with TRBD1. The CDR3 totals 14 residues. Germline V gene data show CDR1 as SGHDT and CDR2 as YYEEEE. V dropped 2 bases and J dropped 3; count of bases not matched to a gene: 4.

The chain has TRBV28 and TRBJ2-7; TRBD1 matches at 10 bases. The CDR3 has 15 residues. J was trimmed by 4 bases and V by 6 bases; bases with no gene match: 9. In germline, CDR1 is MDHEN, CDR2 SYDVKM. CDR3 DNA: TGTGCCAGCAGGGTAACCGGGACAGGGGTTTACGAGCAGTACTTC. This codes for CASRVTGTGVYEQYF. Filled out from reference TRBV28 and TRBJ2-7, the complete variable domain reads DVKVTQSSRYLVKRTGEKVFLECVQDMDHENMFWYRQDPGLGLRLIYFSYDVKMKEKGDIPEGYSVSREKKERFSLILESASTNQTSMYLCASRVTGTGVYEQYFGPGTRLTVT.

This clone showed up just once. The CDR3 region is CASSPLGLAGGTDTQYF. The CDR3 DNA reads TGTGCCAGTAGTCCCCTTGGACTAGCGGGGGGCACAGATACGCAGTATTTT. The V and J genes are TRBV19 and TRBJ2-3, with 13 bases matching TRBD2. CDR1 LNHDA and CDR2 SQIVND come from the germline V gene (reference sequence). The CDR3 consists of 17 residues. Trimming cost V 5 bases and J 1 base; bases outside gene matches: 6.

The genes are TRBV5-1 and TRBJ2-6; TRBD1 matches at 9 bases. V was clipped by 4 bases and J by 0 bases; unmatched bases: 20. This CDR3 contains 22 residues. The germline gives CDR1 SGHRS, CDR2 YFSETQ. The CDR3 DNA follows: TGCGCCAGCAGCCAGAAGTGGACAGGGGCCGATACGACCCTCTCTGGGGCCAACGTCCTGACTTTC. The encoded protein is CASSQKWTGADTTLSGANVLTF.

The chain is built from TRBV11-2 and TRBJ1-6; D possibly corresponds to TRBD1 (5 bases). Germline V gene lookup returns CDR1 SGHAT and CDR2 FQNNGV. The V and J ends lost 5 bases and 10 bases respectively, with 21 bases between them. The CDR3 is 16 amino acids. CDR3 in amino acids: CASSRRDNSPWSPLHF. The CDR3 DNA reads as TGTGCCAGCAGCCGCAGGGATAACTCTCCATGGTCACCCCTCCACTTT.

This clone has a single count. The DNA of the CDR3 is TGCGCCAGCAGCTTGGTTGGCGGCGGGGGCCTAACTAATGAAAAACTGTTTTTT. Protein: CASSLVGGGGLTNEKLFF. The rearrangement links TRBV5-1 to TRBJ1-4; D perhaps matches TRBD1 (6 bases). The germline gives CDR1 SGHRS, CDR2 YFSETQ. The CDR3 sequence is 18 residues long. The V end lost 0 bases, the J end lost 1 base, and 16 bases lay between the germline ends.